This TCR beta chain was profiled in a study of T cells after somatic rescue of genetic block. This clone was picked up one time. Measured with immunoSEQ multiplex PCR; TCRdb has only the in-frame clones, and not every one. Among over 10,000 clones, 74% were seen once, and the ten largest hold about 22%. This CDR3 is built from 12 residues. CDR1 is SGHTA, CDR2 FQGTGA, per germline. V lost 5 bases, J lost 12 bases, and 9 bases stayed unmatched. The chain employs TRBV7-3 and TRBJ2-7; 8 nucleotides agree with TRBD2. The receptor was derived from a boy between 10 and 17 years old. The specimen sequenced was peripheral blood mononuclear cells (PBMCs). CDR3 DNA sequence: TGTGCCAGCAGCCACGGGGGGGACGTCATGTACTTC. This codes for CASSHGGDVMYF.